This passage covers 22 T cell receptor beta chains from one sample sequenced in a study of T cells in Graves' hyperthyroidism and ophthalmopathy. RNA transcripts yielded amplified TCR beta CDR3 regions. Researchers ran a first-round RT-PCR on the TCR CDR3 using the HTBI primer set. TCRdb re-called the multiplex PCR reads with MiXCR, one entry per CDR3 protein. In the table there are some 350,000 distinct CDR3 sequences, about 20% of which are singletons. Sequencing was performed on blood. The receptor source for this set is a woman aged 18-29 years with Graves' hyperthyroidism.

This clonotype occurred many times. The gene calls are TRBV3-1 and TRBJ2-7; perhaps TRBD2 as D (6 bases). The V and J ends lost 2 bases and 3 bases respectively, with 8 bases between them. CDR1 and CDR2 from the germline V gene are LGHDT and YNNKEL (reference sequence). The CDR3 covers 13 residues. Here the CDR3 reads CASSQFSGYEQYF. The CDR3 DNA is TGTGCCAGCAGCCAATTTAGCGGCTACGAGCAGTACTTC.

The rearrangement uses TRBV6-1 and TRBJ2-4, with D possibly matching TRBD1 (5 bases). V lost 3 bases and J 0 bases, leaving 9 bases between the germline ends. This CDR3 comprises 15 residues. From germline, CDR1 is MNHNS and CDR2 SASEGT. The CDR3, as DNA: TGTGCCAGCAGTGACAGGGCACTAGCCAAAAACATTCAGTACTTC. It encodes CASSDRALAKNIQYF.

The sample holds many counts of this clonotype. The CDR3 sequence is CASRRTGVWEQYF. The CDR3 DNA is TGTGCCAGCAGACGAACAGGCGTCTGGGAGCAGTACTTC. This rearrangement joins TRBV12-3 or TRBV12-4 to TRBJ2-7; D is possibly TRBD1 (5 bases). CDR3 size: 13 residues. Trimming removed 6 bases at V and 7 bases at J, with 16 bases between.

There are many counts of this clonotype. The V call is TRBV7-9, the J call TRBJ2-5; TRBD1 aligns across 9 bases. CDR1 and CDR2 (germline): SEHNR, FQNEAQ (reference sequence). The CDR3 runs 14 residues. Trimming took 5 bases from V and 4 from J; bases not matched to a gene: 5. The CDR3 protein is CASSGGTGRETQYF. CDR3 DNA sequence: TGTGCCAGCAGCGGAGGGACAGGGCGAGAGACCCAGTACTTC. Variable domain in full (rest from reference TRBV7-9 and TRBJ2-5): DTGVSQNPRHKITKRGQNVTFRCDPISEHNRLYWYRQTLGQGPEFLTYFQNEAQLEKSRLLSDRFSAERPKGSFSTLEIQRTEQGDSAMYLCASSGGTGRETQYFGPGTRLLVL.

Ten or more counts support this clonotype. V usage is TRBV20-1 and J usage is TRBJ1-5; D is unresolved. V lost 0 bases to trimming and J lost 5 bases, with 11 bases between them. Germline loops: CDR1 DFQATT, CDR2 SNEGSKA (reference sequence). This CDR3 spans 14 amino acids. The CDR3 reads CSARDIGEYQPQHF. CDR3 coding DNA: TGCAGTGCTAGAGATATTGGGGAGTATCAGCCCCAGCATTTT.

This clonotype was observed at least ten times. The rearrangement joins TRBV15 to TRBJ1-3; tentatively, D is TRBD1 (5 bases). Germline V gives CDR1 LNHNV, CDR2 YYDKDF (reference sequence). V lost 0 bases and J 11 bases, leaving 14 bases between the germline ends. This CDR3 region has 14 residues. This CDR3 reads CATSREGGTDAIYF. DNA for the CDR3: TGTGCCACCAGCAGAGAGGGGGGAACGGACGCCATATATTTT.

This clonotype was seen many times. The chain combines TRBV20-1 with TRBJ1-5; possible D gene TRBD1, 5 bases. This CDR3 is built from 13 residues. Between the trimmed V and J ends, which lost 1 base and 9 bases, there was a span of 13 bases. The germline V gene has CDR1 DFQATT and CDR2 SNEGSKA (reference sequence). DNA of the CDR3: TGCAGTGCTAGAGGAAGCGGGACGCGGCCCCAGCATTTT. Protein product: CSARGSGTRPQHF.

This clonotype occurred many times. V usage is TRBV29-1 and J usage is TRBJ2-5, with TRBD1 matching 7 bases. Germline values: CDR1 SQVTM, CDR2 ANQGSEA. Trimming at V came to 2 bases and at J to 3 bases, leaving 6 bases not matched to a gene. The length of the CDR3 is 14 residues. CDR3 sequence: CSVETGDPKETQYF. The CDR3 DNA sequence: TGCAGCGTTGAAACAGGGGACCCGAAAGAGACCCAGTACTTC.

The genes are TRBV28 and TRBJ1-1; no clear D. There are 15 residues in the CDR3. Trimming took 1 base from V and 3 from J, leaving 12 bases between them. CDR1 is MDHEN and CDR2 is SYDVKM in the germline V gene. CDR3 in amino acids: CASSLFRGGHTEAFF. DNA for the CDR3: TGTGCCAGCAGTTTATTCCGGGGTGGCCACACTGAAGCTTTCTTT.

Regarding this clonotype: A much more abundant neighbour one base away suggests this may be a read error. This likely comes from a read error, as the CDR3 has no conserved phenylalanine or tryptophan at its end. The chain links TRBV27 to TRBJ1-1; 8 bases are a match to TRBD1. V lost 1 base and J lost 5; bases outside the gene matches: 3. CDR3 size: 14 residues. Germline V gene lookup returns CDR1 MNHEY and CDR2 SMNVEV (reference sequence). The CDR3 DNA sequence: TGTGCCAGCAGTTTATACAGGGGGAGGACTGAAGCTTTCTAT. It is translated as CASSLYRGRTEAFY.

This clonotype was seen ten or more times. The chain combines TRBV29-1 with TRBJ2-4; D call uncertain. Germline CDR1 is SQVTM and CDR2 is ANQGSEA. The ends were cut back, 6 bases at V and 1 base at J, with 4 bases in the middle. The CDR3 is made up of 11 amino acids. The CDR3 DNA sequence: TGCAGCGTATTCGCCAAAAACATTCAGTACTTC. It codes for CSVFAKNIQYF. Variable domain in full (rest from reference TRBV29-1 and TRBJ2-4): SAVISQKPSRDICQRGTSLTIQCQVDSQVTMMFWYRQQPGQSLTLIATANQGSEATYESGFVIDKFPISRPNLTFSTLTVSNMSPEDSSIYLCSVFAKNIQYFGAGTRLSVL.

In its sample, this clonotype was seen many times. The genes are TRBV11-2 and TRBJ1-2; D remains ambiguous. CDR3 length: 14 residues. CDR1 is SGHAT, CDR2 FQNNGV, per germline. Trimming left V 0 bases short and J 2 bases short, with 7 bases between. The CDR3 coding sequence is TGTGCCAGCAGCTTAGACAGTCTAAACTATGGCTACACCTTC. Residues: CASSLDSLNYGYTF. The full variable domain, with the rest looked up from reference TRBV11-2 and TRBJ1-2, is EAGVAQSPRYKIIEKRQSVAFWCNPISGHATLYWYQQILGQGPKLLIQFQNNGVVDDSQLPKDRFSAERLKGVDSTLKIQPAKLEDSAVYLCASSLDSLNYGYTFGSGTRLTVV.

The table lists this clonotype with a few counts. One junction end does not reproduce the germline sequence, and a read error may be involved. V and J are TRBV7-9 and TRBJ1-2; D call uncertain. Germline V CDR1 and CDR2: SEHNR, FQNEAQ (reference sequence). The CDR3 extends over 15 amino acids. CDR3 region: CASSLETEGFYDYTF. The DNA of the CDR3 is TGTGCCAGCAGCTTAGAAACCGAGGGATTCTATGACTACACCTTC.

There are many counts of this clonotype. The rearrangement uses TRBV12-3 or TRBV12-4 and TRBJ2-2; the D is unclear. Trimming took off 2 bases at V and 9 bases at J, with 13 bases between the two ends. The CDR3 is 14 residues long. The CDR3 DNA is TGTGCCAGCAGTTTATCAAGGCGTGTTAGGGAGCTGTTTTTT. As protein: CASSLSRRVRELFF.

This clonotype was counted many times. The gene calls are TRBV6-1 and TRBJ2-7; D is tentatively TRBD1 or TRBD2 (5 bases each). In germline, CDR1 is MNHNS, CDR2 SASEGT. Trimming pared 4 bases from V and 3 bases from J, leaving 16 bases between. The CDR3 loop spans 15 amino acids. The CDR3 region is CASSGLRGVNYEQYF. CDR3 DNA sequence: TGTGCCAGCAGTGGGCTTCGAGGGGTTAACTACGAGCAGTACTTC.

This clonotype was seen many times. A read error may account for a junction end that differs from germline. V usage is TRBV7-2 and J usage is TRBJ1-3, with D perhaps TRBD1 (5 bases). Germline assignment: CDR1 SGHTA and CDR2 FQGNSA. The CDR3 consists of 13 residues. This CDR3 reads CASSLGTVARGDF. CDR3 sequence (DNA): TGTGCCAGCAGCCTCGGGACGGTCGCTCGTGGGGACTTT.

The chain combines TRBV12-3 or TRBV12-4 with TRBJ2-7; weak D call: TRBD1 (6 bases). This CDR3 contains 14 residues. V shed 3 bases and J shed 6 bases, with 15 bases lying between them. In DNA form, the CDR3 reads TGTGCCAGCAGTTTTTCGACAGGAGCCAGCGAGCAGTACTTC. Amino acids: CASSFSTGASEQYF.

This rearrangement joins TRBV10-3 to TRBJ2-3, with 9 bases aligning to TRBD2. Germline V gene sequence: CDR1 ENHRY, CDR2 SYGVKD. J gave up 2 bases and V 10 bases, and 7 bases lay outside the gene matches. This CDR3 contains 14 residues. As DNA, the CDR3 is TGTGCCACCCGGCTAGCGGGACACACAGATACGCAGTATTTT. This translates into CATRLAGHTDTQYF.

This clonotype was detected many times. The rearrangement links TRBV20-1 to TRBJ1-1; D gene unclear. Per the germline V gene, CDR1 is DFQATT and CDR2 is SNEGSKA (reference sequence). The CDR3 totals 16 residues. The ends were cut back, 0 bases at V and 2 bases at J, with 16 bases in the middle. This chain's CDR3 is CSARDPRAAGNTEAFF. The CDR3 region has the DNA TGCAGTGCTAGAGATCCCCGCGCGGCGGGTAACACTGAAGCTTTCTTT.

There are many counts of this clonotype. CDR3 sequence: CASRQTGSPNQPQHF. CDR3 coding DNA: TGTGCCAGCAGGCAGACAGGGTCCCCCAATCAGCCCCAGCATTTT. This chain uses TRBV2 with TRBJ1-5; 7 bases match TRBD1. V shed 6 bases, J shed 3 bases, and the junction held 8 bases outside the gene matches. The CDR3 has 15 residues. CDR1 is SNHLY, CDR2 FYNNEI, per germline.

At least ten counts were recorded for this clonotype. This sequence joins TRBV20-1 and TRBJ2-7; 9 bases line up with TRBD1. This CDR3 comprises 14 residues. CDR1 and CDR2 (germline): DFQATT, SNEGSKA (reference sequence). The J segment lost 3 bases and the V segment lost 8 bases, leaving 11 bases of the junction unmatched. The CDR3 sequence is CSTLTGTGNYEQYF. CDR3 nucleotides: TGCAGTACTCTCACGGGGACAGGGAACTACGAGCAGTACTTC.

This clonotype appeared many times. This chain uses TRBV2 with TRBJ2-7; TRBD2 aligns across 7 bases. The V segment lost 7 bases and the J segment 4 bases; nucleotides outside the gene matches: 10. CDR3 length: 14 residues. Germline V gives CDR1 SNHLY, CDR2 FYNNEI. CDR3 nucleotide sequence: TGTGCCAGCATGAGAAGCGGGGTCGGGTACGAGCAGTACTTC. It codes for CASMRSGVGYEQYF. Based on the CDR3 plus reference TRBV2 and TRBJ2-7, the full variable domain is EPEVTQTPSHQVTQMGQEVILRCVPISNHLYFYWYRQILGQKVEFLVSFYNNEISEKSEIFDDQFSVERPDGSNFTLKIRSTKLEDSAMYFCASMRSGVGYEQYFGPGTRLTVT.